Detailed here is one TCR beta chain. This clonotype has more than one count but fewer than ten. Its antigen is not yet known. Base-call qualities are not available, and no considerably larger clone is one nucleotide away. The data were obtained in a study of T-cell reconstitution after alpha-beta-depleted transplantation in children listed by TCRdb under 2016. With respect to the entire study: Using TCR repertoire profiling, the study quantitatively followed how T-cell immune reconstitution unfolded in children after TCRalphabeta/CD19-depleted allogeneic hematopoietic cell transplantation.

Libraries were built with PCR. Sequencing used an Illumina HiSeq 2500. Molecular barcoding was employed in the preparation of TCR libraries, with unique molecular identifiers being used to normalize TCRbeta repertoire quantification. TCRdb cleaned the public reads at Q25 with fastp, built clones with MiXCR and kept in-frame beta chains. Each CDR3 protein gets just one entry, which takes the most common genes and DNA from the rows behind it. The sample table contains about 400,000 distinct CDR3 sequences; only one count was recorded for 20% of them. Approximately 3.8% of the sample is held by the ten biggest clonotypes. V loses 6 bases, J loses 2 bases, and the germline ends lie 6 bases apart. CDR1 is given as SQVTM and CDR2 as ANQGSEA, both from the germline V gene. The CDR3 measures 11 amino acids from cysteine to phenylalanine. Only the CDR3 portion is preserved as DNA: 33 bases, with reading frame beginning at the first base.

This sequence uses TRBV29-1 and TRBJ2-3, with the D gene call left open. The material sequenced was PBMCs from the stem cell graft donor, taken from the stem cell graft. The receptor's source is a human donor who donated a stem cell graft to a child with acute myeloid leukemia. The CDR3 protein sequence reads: CSVGPTDTQYF. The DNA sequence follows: TGCAGCGTCGGGCCCACAGATACGCAGTATTTT.